This TCR beta chain was recovered during a study of T cell responses to AZD1222 COVID-19 vaccine. V dropped 2 bases and J dropped 4 bases, with 7 bases sitting between them. The CDR3 spans 13 residues. Germline CDR1 and CDR2: SGHDT and YYEEEE. The method was immunoSEQ multiplex PCR; TCRdb's version includes in-frame clones alone and lacks a portion of them. The sample contains roughly 120,000 clones, more than 70% of which appear only once. The source was peripheral blood, collected 28 days after the second AZD1222 dose. The TCR sequence derives from an adult who received the AZD1222 COVID-19 vaccine. The chain uses TRBV5-6 and TRBJ1-5; D might be TRBD1 (5 bases). CDR3 sequence reads: CASSFTGNQPQHF. The CDR3 DNA is TGTGCCAGCAGCTTTACAGGAAATCAGCCCCAGCATTTT.